Listed below are T cell receptor beta chains from one sample, sequenced in a study of blood T cell repertoires in COVID-19. Clones were read by immunoSEQ multiplex PCR, and TCRdb kept only the in-frame ones, dropping some. The table includes 250,000 or so clones, 86% detected once. The sample taken for sequencing was peripheral blood. The origin of the receptors is a man in his 60s with acute or convalescent COVID-19. CDR3s include the opening cysteine and the closing phenylalanine or tryptophan. D genes are given only for firm matches. Clone sizes are given selectively: once, few, many, or a class where the clone is expanded.

>14|TRBV19|-|TRBJ2-1|TRBD2
TGTGCCAGTACCGAACCGGGACTAGCGGGAGTTCGGTTCTTC
CASTEPGLAGVRFF
>17|TRBV18|-|TRBJ2-1|TRBD2
TGTGCCAGCTCACCACCTAGACTAGCGGAAAACTACAATGAGCAGTTCTTC
CASSPPRLAENYNEQFF
>15|TRBV7-9|once|TRBJ2-1|TRBD1
TGTGCCAGCAGGTTCACCCAGGGGGATTACAATGAGCAGTTCTTC
CASRFTQGDYNEQFF
>14|TRBV6-5|-|TRBJ2-3|-
TGTGCCAGCAGTCCGGGAGACCTCACAGATACGCAGTATTTT
CASSPGDLTDTQYF
>15|TRBV2|-|TRBJ2-3|-
TGTGCCAGCAGTGTTCTAGGGGTAGGGGGAGATACGCAGTATTTT
CASSVLGVGGDTQYF
>16|TRBV12-5|-|TRBJ2-3|TRBD2
TGTGCTAGTGGTTTGGTTCTAGCGGGACACCACGATACGCAGTATTTT
CASGLVLAGHHDTQYF
>14|TRBV9|-|TRBJ2-2|-
TGTGCCAGCAGCGTAGCTATCACCACCGGGGAGCTGTTTTTT
CASSVAITTGELFF
>15|TRBV15|-|TRBJ1-4|TRBD1
TGTGCCACCAGCGTCAACAGGGGGCCTAATGAAAAACTGTTTTTT
CATSVNRGPNEKLFF
>15|TRBV5-1|-|TRBJ2-7|-
TGCGCCAGCAGCCCGGCGGGACAGATAAGCTACGAGCAGTACTTC
CASSPAGQISYEQYF
>15|TRBV19|-|TRBJ1-5|TRBD1
TGTGCCAGTAGTTCGGGACAGGGGAGCAATCAGCCCCAGCATTTT
CASSSGQGSNQPQHF
>14|TRBV5-4|-|TRBJ1-1|-
TGTGCCAGCAGCGGTGCAGGGGAGATCACTGAAGCTTTCTTT
CASSGAGEITEAFF
>13|TRBV28|once|TRBJ2-7|TRBD1
TGTGCCAGCGGCCGGGACAGGGTTTACGAGCAGTACTTC
CASGRDRVYEQYF
>13|TRBV7-8|-|TRBJ1-4|-
TGTGCCAGCAGCTTAAACAGAAATGAAAAACTGTTTTTT
CASSLNRNEKLFF
>14|TRBV11-3|-|TRBJ2-5|-
TGTGCCAGCAGCTCCTCTAGCGTAGCGGAGACCCAGTACTTC
CASSSSSVAETQYF
>12|TRBV28|-|TRBJ1-5|-
TGTGCCAGCAGTTTCCCGGATCAGCCCCAGCATTTT
CASSFPDQPQHF